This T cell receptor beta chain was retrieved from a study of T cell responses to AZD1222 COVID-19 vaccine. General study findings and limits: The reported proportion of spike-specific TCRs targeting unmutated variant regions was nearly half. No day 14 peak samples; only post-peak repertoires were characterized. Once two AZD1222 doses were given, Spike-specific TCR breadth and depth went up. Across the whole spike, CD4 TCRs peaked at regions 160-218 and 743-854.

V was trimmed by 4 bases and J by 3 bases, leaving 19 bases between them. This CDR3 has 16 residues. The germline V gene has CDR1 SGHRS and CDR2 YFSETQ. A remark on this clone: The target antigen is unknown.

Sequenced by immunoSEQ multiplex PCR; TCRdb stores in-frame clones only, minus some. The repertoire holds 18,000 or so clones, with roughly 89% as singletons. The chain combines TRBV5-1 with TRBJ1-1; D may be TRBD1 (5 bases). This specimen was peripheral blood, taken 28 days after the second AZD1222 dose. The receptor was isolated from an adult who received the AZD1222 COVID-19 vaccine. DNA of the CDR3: TGCGCCAGCAGCCGAGCAGGGAATTCGAGAGACACTGAAGCTTTCTTT. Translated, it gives CASSRAGNSRDTEAFF.